Shown below are 15 T cell receptor beta chains from a single sample sequenced in a study of blood T cells in healthy people across ages. Then a second PCR, running roughly 7 to 11 cycles, was carried out with a sample-barcoded 5' primer and a J-beta primer mix. TCRdb independently ran MiXCR on the 5' RACE reads; one entry per CDR3 protein. The sample contains fewer than 750,000 distinct CDR3 sequences, roughly half of which appear only once. Sequencing input: blood. These receptor sequences come from an elderly woman in good health.

The table lists this clonotype with many counts. The rearrangement links TRBV11-1 to TRBJ2-7; the D gene is possibly TRBD2 (6 bases). The CDR3 is made up of 14 amino acids. Trimming removed 2 bases from V and 7 bases from J, with 15 bases in between. Germline loops: CDR1 SGHAT, CDR2 FQDESV (reference sequence). CDR3: CASSLRGVGREQYF. CDR3 sequence (DNA): TGTGCCAGCAGCTTACGCGGGGTAGGAAGGGAGCAGTACTTC.

This chain joins TRBV29-1 and TRBJ2-5, with no clear D. The germline V gene encodes CDR1 SQVTM and CDR2 ANQGSEA. V was trimmed by 6 bases and J by 4 bases, leaving 12 bases between them. The CDR3 contains 12 residues. CDR3 in DNA: TGCAGCGTCGGGCGTTGGGGAGAGACCCAGTACTTC. Translated, it gives CSVGRWGETQYF.

V is TRBV7-9 and J is TRBJ2-7, with 7 bases that match TRBD2. The CDR3 sequence is 14 residues long. V dropped 5 bases and J dropped 3; count of bases not matched to a gene: 7. Germline loops: CDR1 SEHNR, CDR2 FQNEAQ (reference sequence). In DNA, the CDR3 is TGTGCCAGCAGCCCAGATGGGGGGGGCTACGAGCAGTACTTC. Residues: CASSPDGGGYEQYF. The variable domain in full, with the rest retrieved from reference TRBV7-9 and TRBJ2-7, is DTGVSQNPRHKITKRGQNVTFRCDPISEHNRLYWYRQTLGQGPEFLTYFQNEAQLEKSRLLSDRFSAERPKGSFSTLEIQRTEQGDSAMYLCASSPDGGGYEQYFGPGTRLTVT.

The J gene is TRBJ1-2, the V gene TRBV7-8, with TRBD1 as a possible D gene (5 bases). In germline, CDR1 is SGHVS, CDR2 FQNEAQ. The V end lost 0 bases, the J end lost 8 bases, and 13 bases lay between the germline ends. This CDR3 is 14 amino acids long. CDR3 amino acids: CASSLAGQGKGYTF. The CDR3 coding sequence is TGTGCCAGCAGCTTAGCGGGGCAGGGAAAAGGCTACACCTTC.

This rearrangement joins TRBV4-3 to TRBJ2-3; 7 nucleotides match TRBD2. The trim removed 0 bases at V and 0 bases at J, leaving 0 bases unmatched. CDR3 length: 15 residues. Germline loops: CDR1 LGHNA, CDR2 YSLEER. In DNA, the CDR3 is TGCGCCAGCAGCCAAGAGCGGGGGAGCACAGATACGCAGTATTTT. Translated: CASSQERGSTDTQYF.

The CDR3 nucleotides read TGTGCCGGCCGGACGCAGAGCTCTGGAAACACCATATATTTT. Translation: CAGRTQSSGNTIYF. This chain joins TRBV2 and TRBJ1-3; unclear D gene. The CDR3 is made up of 14 amino acids. Germline V gene sequence: CDR1 SNHLY, CDR2 FYNNEI. V gave up 11 bases and J gave up 0 bases, with 14 bases separating them.

The chain uses TRBV6-6 and TRBJ1-5; D is possibly TRBD1 (6 bases). Germline-derived CDR1 and CDR2 are MNHNY and SVGAGI (reference sequence). This CDR3 has 13 residues. V dropped 7 bases and J dropped 3 bases, with 10 bases sitting between them. The CDR3 nucleotides are TGTGCCAGCAAGACGGGGGCCAATCAGCCCCAGCATTTT. Encoded protein: CASKTGANQPQHF.

The V gene is TRBV3-1, the J gene TRBJ1-6; D remains ambiguous. Looked up from germline, CDR1 is LGHDT and CDR2 is YNNKEL (reference sequence). Trimming left V 0 bases short and J 3 bases short, with 6 bases between. CDR3 size: 15 residues. The CDR3 DNA is TGTGCCAGCAGCCAAGAGGCGATCTATAATTCACCCCTCCACTTT. Residues: CASSQEAIYNSPLHF.

This clonotype showed up just a few times. The chain combines TRBV12-3 or TRBV12-4 with TRBJ2-5; D is unclear. The last part of the DNA fits TRBJ2-7 better; the J call may be wrong. The CDR3 is made up of 12 amino acids. This CDR3 is CASRLFGYEQYF. CDR3 nucleotide sequence: TGTGCCAGCAGGTTATTCGGGTACGAGCAGTACTTC.

In this sample, this clonotype turned up a few times. V usage is TRBV6-5 and J usage is TRBJ2-1, with 7 bases lining up with TRBD2. The CDR3 loop spans 15 amino acids. Losses at the gene ends were 6 bases for V and 6 bases for J; bases not matched to a gene: 11. CDR1 and CDR2 (germline): MNHEY, SVGAGI. CDR3 DNA: TGTGCCAGCAGCCGAAGGGCTAGCGGAAGCAATGAGCAGTTCTTC. Translation: CASSRRASGSNEQFF.

This clonotype was observed many times. The V and J genes are TRBV4-1 and TRBJ2-4; the D gene is possibly TRBD1 (5 bases). The V gene's germline CDR1 is MGHRA and CDR2 YSYEKL. The CDR3 runs to 15 residues. Trimming took 0 bases from V and 8 from J, leaving 14 bases between them. CDR3 sequence (DNA): TGCGCCAGCAGCCAAGATGGCCAGGGTAAACACATTCAGTACTTC. Protein sequence: CASSQDGQGKHIQYF.

This chain uses TRBV3-1 with TRBJ2-3; possible D gene TRBD2, 5 bases. Germline CDR1 reads LGHDT; CDR2 reads YNNKEL (reference sequence). This CDR3 contains 19 residues. Trimming shortened V by 4 bases and J by 3 bases, and 26 bases separated the two germline ends. The CDR3 coding sequence is TGTGCCAGCAGCCGCCCCCAAGGGCACGAACACCTAGCAACAGATACGCAGTATTTT. This sequence encodes CASSRPQGHEHLATDTQYF.

Worth noting for this clonotype: An end of the junction differs from the germline gene, which may be a read error. The chain combines TRBV9 with TRBJ2-1, with 10 bases that match TRBD2. This CDR3 comprises 16 residues. Germline V gives CDR1 SGDLS, CDR2 YYNGEE. DNA of the CDR3: TGTTCCAGCAGCGTAAGATCAGCGGGAGGGTACAATGAGCAGTTCTTC. This translates into CSSSVRSAGGYNEQFF.

Notes on this clonotype: The conserved final phenylalanine or tryptophan is absent from the CDR3, which likely points to a read error. This chain connects TRBV27 to TRBJ2-3, with D maybe TRBD1 (5 bases). The length of the CDR3 is 12 residues. Between the trimmed V and J ends, which lost 4 bases and 9 bases, there was a span of 11 bases. Germline assignment: CDR1 MNHEY and CDR2 SMNVEV (reference sequence). DNA for the CDR3: TGTGCCAGCAGTTCACGCTGGGGCACGCAGTATTAT. It translates to CASSSRWGTQYY.

The chain employs TRBV5-1 and TRBJ2-3, with 11 positions matching TRBD2. Per the germline V gene, CDR1 is SGHRS and CDR2 is YFSETQ. J was trimmed by 0 bases and V by 3 bases; bases with no gene match: 3. CDR3 size: 16 residues. CDR3 sequence reads: CASSWGLAESTDTQYF. The CDR3 nucleotides read TGCGCCAGCAGCTGGGGACTAGCGGAAAGCACAGATACGCAGTATTTT.